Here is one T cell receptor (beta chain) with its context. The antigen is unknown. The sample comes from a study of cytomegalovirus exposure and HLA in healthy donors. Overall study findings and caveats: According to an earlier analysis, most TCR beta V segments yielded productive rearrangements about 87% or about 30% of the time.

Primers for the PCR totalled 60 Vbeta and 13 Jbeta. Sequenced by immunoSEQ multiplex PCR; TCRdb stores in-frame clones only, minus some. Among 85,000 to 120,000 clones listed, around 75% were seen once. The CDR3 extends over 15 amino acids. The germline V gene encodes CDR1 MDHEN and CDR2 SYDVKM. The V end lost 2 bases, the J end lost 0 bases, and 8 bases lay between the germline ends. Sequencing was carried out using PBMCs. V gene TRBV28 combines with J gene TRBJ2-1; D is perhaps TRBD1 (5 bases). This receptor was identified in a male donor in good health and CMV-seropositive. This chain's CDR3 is CASSLRQTSYNEQFF. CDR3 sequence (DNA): TGTGCCAGCAGTTTACGACAGACCTCCTACAATGAGCAGTTCTTC.